This TCR beta chain was documented in a study of OX40 agonist ivuxolimab in advanced cancers. Across the study: Having had anti-PD-1, anti-PD-L1 or anti-CTLA-4 therapy before was allowed, and approximately 40% had some.

The CDR3 totals 14 residues. Per the germline V gene, CDR1 is MGHRA and CDR2 is YSYEKL. V was pared by 4 bases and J by 0 bases, with 8 bases between. The table came from immunoSEQ multiplex PCR; TCRdb's copy has only in-frame clones and leaves some out. This repertoire shows 50,000 to 75,000 clones, roughly nine tenths found once; its top ten account for about 0.66%. Sequences were derived from CD4+ or CD8+ T cells sorted from blood, sampled in a trial of the OX40 agonist ivuxolimab. The V gene is TRBV4-1, the J gene TRBJ2-3; D unresolved. The sequence was obtained from an adult with an advanced solid tumor such as melanoma, head and neck, liver or kidney cancer. The CDR3 here is CASSRVGSTDTQYF. CDR3 DNA: TGCGCCAGCAGCCGTGTAGGCAGCACAGATACGCAGTATTTT.